This T cell receptor (beta chain) was documented in a study of blood T cell repertoires in COVID-19. Overall study: The recovered donors of Cohort 3 showed two negative PCRs, clearance, or symptom resolution.

The CDR3 runs to 16 residues. The germline gives CDR1 MNHEY, CDR2 SMNVEV (reference sequence). V shed 5 bases and J shed 1 base, with 12 bases lying between them. Authors' methods: For nucleated cells, counts were estimated from reference gene primer amplification. The protocol was immunoSEQ multiplex PCR, while the TCRdb copy is restricted to in-frame clones and leaves out a portion. V, J and clone size are those of that table, while D and trimming were read from the DNA. The sample carries 200,000 to 250,000 clones, roughly nine tenths recorded once. Cohorts were determined from participant-reported clinical history.

The sample was PBMCs or T cells enriched from blood (not recorded which). The V call is TRBV27, the J call TRBJ1-6, with TRBD1 as a possible D gene (5 bases). This clonotype was obtained from a woman aged 45-65 years in a cohort exposed to, infected with or recovered from COVID-19 (not recorded which). CDR3 residues: CASSPNGGSYNSPLHF. The CDR3 DNA reads TGTGCCAGCAGTCCGAATGGGGGGTCCTATAATTCACCCCTCCACTTT.